The T cell receptor beta chain described here comes from a study of blood T cell repertoires in COVID-19. Study information: Italy, Spain and the United States were the sources of the convalescent and acute COVID-19 samples. T cells, B-cell-depleted T cells, or PBMCs provided the cDNA or gDNA that served as material.

In the authors' workflow: Estimation of nucleated cell counts relied on the amplification of reference gene primers. The assay was immunoSEQ multiplex PCR, and TCRdb's table has in-frame clones only and misses some. That table furnishes V, J and clone size, whereas the DNA furnished D and trimming. There are about 36,000 clones in the sample; just under 80% occur only once, and about 35% lies in the top ten. Germline V gene data show CDR1 as SQVTM and CDR2 as ANQGSEA. This CDR3 comprises 19 residues. The V gene end was trimmed by 8 bases and the J gene end by 7 bases; junction bases not matched to a gene: 23.

The sample taken for sequencing was peripheral blood. The sequence derives from a man aged 55-75 years with acute or convalescent COVID-19. This chain uses TRBV29-1 with TRBJ1-6; 10 nucleotides line up with TRBD1. For the CDR3, the DNA is TGCAGCTCCCCCTGCGGGGACAGGGGTCTACCCTGGGGGAATTCACCCCTCCACTTT. It translates to CSSPCGDRGLPWGNSPLHF.